One sample yielded the 21 T cell receptor beta chains listed below, sequenced in a study of shared clonotypes between healthy human individuals. In the naive CD8 group, cells lacked CD45RO and were positively selected for CCR7, so terminally differentiated effector memory CD45RA+ cells were left out. TCRdb's copy holds only in-frame clones and misses some; the assay was immunoSEQ multiplex PCR. The sample consists of around 550,000 clones, approximately 95% of them appearing once. The sequenced material came from naive CD8+ T cells sorted from blood. These receptors came from a woman aged 25 to 39 in good health.

This clone was counted a single time. The chain links TRBV10-2 to TRBJ1-5; no reliable D call. The CDR3 is 13 amino acids. The V and J ends lost 3 bases and 3 bases respectively, with 6 bases between them. The germline V gene encodes CDR1 WSHSY and CDR2 SAAADI. The CDR3 bases are TGCGCCAGCAGTGAAGGCTACAATCAGCCCCAGCATTTT. Its protein product is CASSEGYNQPQHF.

Remarks on this clone: An end of the junction differs from the germline gene, which may be a read error. The rearrangement uses TRBV7-9 and TRBJ2-7; D is unresolved. CDR1 is SEHNR, CDR2 FQNEAQ, per germline (reference sequence). The CDR3 sequence is 11 residues long. For the CDR3, the DNA is TGTGCCAGCAGCTTGGGGTACGAGCAGTGCTTC. Its translation: CASSLGYEQCF.

In its sample, this clone was seen once. The V and J genes are TRBV27 and TRBJ1-1, with no clear D. The CDR3 loop spans 15 amino acids. V lost 2 bases to trimming and J lost 4 bases, with 14 bases between them. Germline loops: CDR1 MNHEY, CDR2 SMNVEV (reference sequence). CDR3 in DNA: TGTGCCAGCAGTTTAGGTGGAGGGTCGGGCACTGAAGCTTTCTTT. It yields the protein CASSLGGGSGTEAFF.

CDR3 amino acids: CASSQTGNEQYF. The DNA of the CDR3 is TGTGCCAGCAGCCAAACAGGGAACGAGCAGTACTTC. V usage is TRBV5-6 and J usage is TRBJ2-7, with D maybe TRBD1 (6 bases). V was shortened by 4 bases and J by 5 bases, with 10 bases between the two germline ends. The CDR3 length is 12 residues. Germline CDR1 is SGHDT and CDR2 is YYEEEE.

The chain joins TRBV6-6 to TRBJ1-1, with D uncertain. Trimming removed 0 bases at V and 4 bases at J, with 9 bases between. Germline assignment: CDR1 MNHNY and CDR2 SVGAGI (reference sequence). The CDR3 spans 14 residues. CDR3 sequence: CASSYSERTTEAFF. The CDR3 bases are TGTGCCAGCAGTTACTCAGAAAGGACCACTGAAGCTTTCTTT.

The chain is built from TRBV5-6 and TRBJ1-2; D is undetermined. CDR3 length: 13 amino acids. CDR1 and CDR2 (germline): SGHDT, YYEEEE. The V end was cut by 4 bases, the J end by 3 bases, with 10 bases between. The CDR3 sequence is CASSPWTDYGYTF. As DNA, the CDR3 is TGTGCCAGCAGCCCCTGGACGGACTATGGCTACACCTTC.

CDR3 nucleotides: TGTGCCAGCAGCCAGGGAAGCATTACATCGCCCCTCCACTTT. Protein sequence: CASSQGSITSPLHF. This chain uses TRBV7-2 with TRBJ1-6; a possible D gene is TRBD1 (5 bases). The CDR3 loop spans 14 amino acids. V lost 5 bases, J lost 13 bases, and 18 bases lay in between. Looked up from germline, CDR1 is SGHTA and CDR2 is FQGNSA.

The chain carries TRBV7-9 and TRBJ2-2; 9 bases match TRBD1. This CDR3 has 19 amino acids. Trimming at V came to 7 bases and at J to 1 base, leaving 16 bases not matched to a gene. CDR1 and CDR2 (germline): SEHNR, FQNEAQ (reference sequence). In DNA, the CDR3 is TGTGCCAGCATCTTTCGGGCGGAACCGGGACAGGGGAACACCGGGGAGCTGTTTTTT. This codes for CASIFRAEPGQGNTGELFF.

V usage is TRBV29-1 and J usage is TRBJ2-1, with 9 nucleotides matching TRBD2. Trimming removed 2 bases from V and 9 bases from J; junction bases left unmatched: 8. Per germline, CDR1 SQVTM and CDR2 ANQGSEA. This CDR3 contains 14 residues. CDR3 coding DNA: TGCAGCGTTGAATTCGGCGGGAGGGGCGCTGAGCAGTTCTTC. Residues: CSVEFGGRGAEQFF.

The chain is built from TRBV27 and TRBJ1-1, with no clear D. V lost 2 bases and J lost 5, with 12 bases in between. Germline V gives CDR1 MNHEY, CDR2 SMNVEV (reference sequence). There are 14 residues in the CDR3. The DNA of the CDR3 is TGTGCCAGCAGTTTACGTGGACTTCGGACTGAAGCTTTCTTT. It encodes CASSLRGLRTEAFF.

The chain recombines TRBV9 with TRBJ1-2, with 9 bases identical to TRBD1. The trim removed 4 bases at V and 5 bases at J, leaving 12 bases unmatched. Looked up from germline, CDR1 is SGDLS and CDR2 is YYNGEE. The CDR3 extends over 16 amino acids. The CDR3 nucleotides are TGTGCCAGCAGCCATAATAGACAGGGGGAAATTTATGGCTACACCTTC. It is translated as CASSHNRQGEIYGYTF.

The chain joins TRBV27 to TRBJ2-5; maybe TRBD1 (5 bases). Germline assignment: CDR1 MNHEY and CDR2 SMNVEV (reference sequence). The CDR3 length is 12 residues. V lost 3 bases to trimming and J lost 11 bases, with 13 bases between them. CDR3 region: CASSLGRGEQYF. CDR3 DNA: TGTGCCAGCAGTTTGGGAAGGGGTGAGCAGTACTTC.

This clone appeared a single time. The CDR3 reads CASSQERGGSYNEQFF. The CDR3 DNA reads as TGCGCCAGCAGCCAAGAGAGAGGGGGCTCCTACAATGAGCAGTTCTTC. The chain links TRBV4-1 to TRBJ2-1; a weak D match, TRBD1 (6 bases). This CDR3 has 16 amino acids. Germline loops: CDR1 MGHRA, CDR2 YSYEKL. The V and J ends lost 0 bases and 0 bases respectively, with 9 bases between them.

The rearrangement links TRBV7-8 to TRBJ1-5, with D perhaps TRBD1 (5 bases). Trimming stripped 5 bases from V and 2 bases from J, with 16 bases between. Germline CDR1 and CDR2: SGHVS and FQNEAQ. The CDR3 consists of 16 residues. The CDR3 nucleotides read TGTGCCAGCAGCCCCCATCGGGGCTCTGGCAATCAGCCCCAGCATTTT. Translated: CASSPHRGSGNQPQHF. The whole variable domain, remainder taken from reference TRBV7-8 and TRBJ1-5, is GAGVSQSPRYKVAKRGQDVALRCDPISGHVSLFWYQQALGQGPEFLTYFQNEAQLDKSGLPSDRFFAERPEGSVSTLKIQRTQQEDSAVYLCASSPHRGSGNQPQHFGDGTRLSIL.

The rearrangement links TRBV6-5 to TRBJ2-7, with TRBD2 matching over 8 bases. The CDR3 length is 16 residues. V gave up 2 bases and J gave up 3 bases; unmatched junction bases: 9. Germline CDR1 is MNHEY and CDR2 is SVGAGI. The CDR3 loop reads CASSYGAGEVLYEQYF. The DNA for the CDR3 is TGTGCCAGCAGTTACGGAGCGGGAGAAGTACTCTACGAGCAGTACTTC.

CDR3 coding DNA: TGTGCCAGCAGCTTAGCGGAGACCTACGAGCAGTACTTC. Amino acids: CASSLAETYEQYF. The chain recombines TRBV7-7 with TRBJ2-7; D unclear. The ends were cut back, 0 bases at V and 2 bases at J, with 5 bases in the middle. CDR3 length equals 13 residues. Germline assignment: CDR1 SSHAT and CDR2 FNYEAQ (reference sequence).

In this sample, this clone turned up a few times. The CDR3 region has the DNA TGTGCCAGCAGTTTCGGACAGGGGGACGGCTACACCTTC. This codes for CASSFGQGDGYTF. This chain joins TRBV27 and TRBJ1-2; 10 nucleotides align to TRBD1. V shed 3 bases, J shed 8 bases, and the junction held 3 bases outside the gene matches. Per germline, CDR1 MNHEY and CDR2 SMNVEV (reference sequence). The CDR3 has 13 amino acids.

The chain employs TRBV18 and TRBJ2-1; maybe TRBD2 (6 bases). The CDR3 has 11 amino acids. Germline assignment: CDR1 KGHSH and CDR2 LQKENI. The germline V and J ends were trimmed by 6 bases and 10 bases, with 10 bases remaining between them. This chain's CDR3 is CASSRDSEQFF. CDR3 bases: TGTGCCAGCTCGCGGGACTCAGAGCAGTTCTTC.

This clone was seen just once. The V call is TRBV28, the J call TRBJ1-3; D unclear. Between the trimmed V and J ends, which lost 5 bases and 0 bases, there was a span of 11 bases. This CDR3 has 15 residues. In germline, CDR1 is MDHEN, CDR2 SYDVKM. The CDR3 loop reads CASSEVGGSGNTIYF. In DNA, the CDR3 is TGTGCCAGCAGTGAAGTGGGTGGCTCTGGAAACACCATATATTTT.

The chain combines TRBV30 with TRBJ2-5; no reliable D call. This CDR3 has 12 amino acids. Germline V gives CDR1 GTSNPN, CDR2 SVGIG (reference sequence). The V and J ends lost 2 bases and 5 bases respectively, with 9 bases between them. The CDR3 nucleotides read TGTGCCTGGAGTACGACACTTGAGACCCAGTACTTC. Protein sequence: CAWSTTLETQYF.

In regard to this clone: Other DNA sequences in the sample encode the same CDR3. The chain combines TRBV5-1 with TRBJ1-2, with no clear D. This CDR3 contains 12 residues. Trimming took 1 base from V and 3 from J, leaving 4 bases between them. Germline CDR1 SGHRS, CDR2 YFSETQ. The CDR3 loop is CASSLTDYGYTF. In nucleotides, the CDR3 is TGCGCCAGCAGCTTGACCGACTATGGCTACACCTTC.